The 17 T cell receptor beta chains below all came from one sample that was sequenced in a study of identical twins. MiXCR, run by TCRdb on the 5' RACE reads, gives a single entry per CDR3 protein. The sample shows about 690,000 distinct CDR3 sequences, approximately 21% of them seen only once. These data also formed part of another study, on T cells expressing NK-cell markers.

The sample was PBMCs. The origin of the receptors is a woman under 30 in good health.

The chain joins TRBV5-1 to TRBJ1-2; 9 bases are a match to TRBD1. In germline, CDR1 is SGHRS, CDR2 YFSETQ. The CDR3 loop spans 16 amino acids. The J segment lost 6 bases and the V segment lost 3 bases, leaving 12 bases of the junction unmatched. CDR3 region: CASSSEIPGQGDGYTF. CDR3 DNA: TGCGCCAGCAGCTCAGAGATTCCGGGACAGGGTGATGGCTACACCTTC.

This clonotype was seen more than once but under ten times. V usage is TRBV15 and J usage is TRBJ1-3; unclear D gene. Deletions cut 3 bases from V and 0 bases from J, with 9 bases between. Per germline, CDR1 LNHNV and CDR2 YYDKDF (reference sequence). The CDR3 sequence is 15 residues long. CDR3 in amino acids: CATSSAPNSGNTIYF. DNA for the CDR3: TGTGCCACCAGCAGTGCCCCAAACTCTGGAAACACCATATATTTT.

This clonotype was observed a few times. The genes are TRBV20-1 and TRBJ1-2; 9 positions agree with TRBD1. Per the germline V gene, CDR1 is DFQATT and CDR2 is SNEGSKA (reference sequence). CDR3 size: 13 residues. Trimming took 5 bases from V and 4 from J; bases not matched to a gene: 5. As DNA, the CDR3 is TGCAGTGCTCCGGGACAGGGCACCTATGGCTACACCTTC. This encodes CSAPGQGTYGYTF.

This clonotype was observed a handful of times. CDR3 sequence (DNA): TGCGCCAGCAGCTTGGCCCCTGACACTGAAGCTTTCTTT. It yields the protein CASSLAPDTEAFF. The chain has TRBV5-1 and TRBJ1-1; D uncertain. CDR1 SGHRS and CDR2 YFSETQ come from the germline V gene. V dropped 0 bases and J dropped 3 bases, with 6 bases sitting between them. The CDR3 is made up of 13 amino acids.

The sample holds a few counts of this clonotype. The CDR3 region is CASSLNPGLAMDTQYF. DNA of the CDR3: TGCGCCAGCAGCTTAAATCCGGGACTAGCCATGGATACGCAGTATTTT. The chain carries TRBV5-1 and TRBJ2-3; 9 bases agree with TRBD2. The CDR3 runs 16 residues. Germline-derived CDR1 and CDR2 are SGHRS and YFSETQ. Losses at the gene ends were 2 bases for V and 6 bases for J; bases not matched to a gene: 10.

This clonotype was seen just once. The chain has TRBV5-4 and TRBJ2-7; D is possibly TRBD1 (6 bases). The length of the CDR3 is 13 residues. V dropped 4 bases and J dropped 6 bases, with 14 bases sitting between them. Germline loops: CDR1 SGHNT, CDR2 YYREEE (reference sequence). CDR3 coding DNA: TGTGCCAGCAGCCGGTCAGGGGAACCCGAGCAGTACTTC. Translated, it gives CASSRSGEPEQYF.

This clonotype has just a few counts. This chain joins TRBV12-3 or TRBV12-4 and TRBJ2-3, with D tentatively TRBD2 (5 bases). The germline V and J ends were trimmed by 3 bases and 1 base, with 14 bases remaining between them. The CDR3 has 16 residues. The CDR3 region has the DNA TGTGCCAGCAGTTTCTACGTAGTGAGGGGCACAGATACGCAGTATTTT. Translation: CASSFYVVRGTDTQYF.

This clonotype was counted between two and nine times. The chain couples TRBV10-3 to TRBJ2-1; 14 bases agree with TRBD2. The V and J ends lost 2 bases and 9 bases, in that order; junction bases with no gene match: 9. The germline gives CDR1 ENHRY, CDR2 SYGVKD. CDR3 length: 17 residues. CDR3 in amino acids: CAISEPGTSGGLFEQFF. As DNA, the CDR3 is TGTGCCATCAGTGAGCCCGGGACTAGCGGGGGATTATTTGAGCAGTTCTTC.

This clonotype showed up just a few times. The chain employs TRBV6-6 and TRBJ2-5, with D possibly matching TRBD1 (5 bases). Germline CDR1 and CDR2: MNHNY and SVGAGI (reference sequence). V dropped 8 bases and J dropped 7 bases, with 14 bases sitting between them. The CDR3 loop spans 12 amino acids. Here the CDR3 DNA reads TGTGCCAGCGGTACCAGGGAAGGGACCCAGTACTTC. Translated: CASGTREGTQYF.

The chain has TRBV5-1 and TRBJ2-7, with D possibly being TRBD1 (6 bases). V lost 4 bases to trimming and J lost 4 bases, with 15 bases between them. Germline V gene lookup returns CDR1 SGHRS and CDR2 YFSETQ. The length of the CDR3 is 14 residues. The CDR3 DNA sequence: TGCGCCAGCAGCAGAAGTCCTACAGGGTACGAGCAGTACTTC. Encoded protein: CASSRSPTGYEQYF.

In this sample, this clonotype turned up a few times. V is TRBV10-1 and J is TRBJ2-3; D remains ambiguous. V lost 0 bases, J lost 3 bases, and 10 bases lay in between. Germline V lookup: CDR1 WNHNN, CDR2 SYGVQD (reference sequence). This CDR3 region has 15 residues. The CDR3 here is CASSESSIVTDTQYF. The CDR3 DNA is TGCGCCAGCAGTGAGTCGTCCATTGTGACAGATACGCAGTATTTT.

V gene TRBV6-5 combines with J gene TRBJ2-7; D is undetermined. Germline lookup yields CDR1 MNHEY and CDR2 SVGAGI. CDR3 length: 11 amino acids. The V end was cut by 2 bases, the J end by 9 bases, with 8 bases between. The CDR3 loop is CASSYRARQYF. The CDR3 nucleotides read TGTGCCAGCAGTTACCGGGCACGGCAGTACTTC.

In this sample, this clonotype turned up many times. The CDR3 region has the DNA TGCAGCGTTACAGTGGAGACCCAGTACTTC. Amino acids: CSVTVETQYF. The rearrangement uses TRBV29-1 and TRBJ2-5; D gene ambiguous. V was clipped by 5 bases and J by 5 bases, with 6 bases between them. The CDR3 is 10 amino acids. Germline loops: CDR1 SQVTM, CDR2 ANQGSEA. The full variable domain, completed using reference TRBV29-1 and TRBJ2-5, is SAVISQKPSRDICQRGTSLTIQCQVDSQVTMMFWYRQQPGQSLTLIATANQGSEATYESGFVIDKFPISRPNLTFSTLTVSNMSPEDSSIYLCSVTVETQYFGPGTRLLVL.

V usage is TRBV9 and J usage is TRBJ2-3; D could derive from TRBD1 or TRBD2 (5 bases each). Germline assignment: CDR1 SGDLS and CDR2 YYNGEE. This CDR3 comprises 16 residues. V was pared by 4 bases and J by 6 bases, with 21 bases between. The CDR3 sequence is CASSFMATPGRDTQYF. CDR3 sequence (DNA): TGTGCCAGCAGCTTTATGGCCACCCCGGGGCGGGATACGCAGTATTTT.

This chain connects TRBV7-2 to TRBJ2-1, with 9 nucleotides matching TRBD2. The junction had 9 bases not matched to a gene; V was cut back by 5 bases and J by 7 bases. The CDR3 has 15 amino acids. In germline, CDR1 is SGHTA, CDR2 FQGNSA. Written as DNA, the CDR3 is TGTGCCAGCAGCACCTTTAGCGGGAGTCGGAATGAGCAGTTCTTC. This sequence encodes CASSTFSGSRNEQFF.

This clonotype was observed a few times. The chain combines TRBV4-2 with TRBJ2-7, with TRBD1 matching over 9 bases. Germline CDR1 is LGHNA and CDR2 is YNFKEQ. This CDR3 has 15 amino acids. V gave up 3 bases and J gave up 1 base; unmatched junction bases: 4. CDR3 protein: CASSQGQGRSYEQYF. DNA of the CDR3: TGTGCCAGCAGCCAGGGACAGGGTCGGTCCTACGAGCAGTACTTC.

The CDR3 bases are TGCGCCAGCAGCCACGGGACTAGCAGCTACGAGCAGTACTTC. It specifies CASSHGTSSYEQYF. This sequence joins TRBV5-1 and TRBJ2-7, with 9 bases aligning to TRBD2. CDR1 and CDR2 (germline): SGHRS, YFSETQ. V lost 4 bases to trimming and J lost 3 bases; unmatched junction nucleotides: 5. There are 14 residues in the CDR3. Full variable domain (missing parts from reference TRBV5-1 and TRBJ2-7): KAGVTQTPRYLIKTRGQQVTLSCSPISGHRSVSWYQQTPGQGLQFLFEYFSETQRNKGNFPGRFSGRQFSNSRSEMNVSTLELGDSALYLCASSHGTSSYEQYFGPGTRLTVT.